The rows below give T cell receptor beta chains drawn from one sample of a study of blood T cell repertoires in COVID-19. Sequencing used immunoSEQ multiplex PCR; TCRdb keeps in-frame clones, though not all of them. The sample yields about 220,000 clones, approximately 83% seen once. The specimen sequenced was PBMCs or T cells enriched from blood (not recorded which). The source of these receptors is a woman aged 40 to 50 with acute COVID-19. The CDR3 runs from the conserved cysteine through the conserved F or W. D genes are given only for firm matches. The listing skips clone size in some rows; elsewhere it reads once, few, many or a size class.

d_gene,len,abundance,v_gene,j_gene,CDR3aa,CDR3nt
-,13,-,TRBV7-9,TRBJ1-5,CASSAGFNQPQHF,TGTGCCAGCAGCGCAGGGTTCAATCAGCCCCAGCATTTT
TRBD2,14,few,TRBV30,TRBJ2-5,CAWSRGGASQTQYF,TGTGCCTGGAGTCGCGGGGGGGCGTCTCAGACCCAGTACTTC
-,14,-,TRBV19,TRBJ1-2,CASSIVKWQRIYTF,TGTGCCAGTAGTATAGTTAAATGGCAGCGCATCTACACCTTC
TRBD1,15,-,TRBV7-3,TRBJ2-1,CASSSGTGADNEQFF,TGTGCCAGCAGCTCCGGGACAGGGGCCGACAATGAGCAGTTCTTC
TRBD1,15,-,TRBV29-1,TRBJ1-1,CSVANPGTENTEAFF,TGCAGCGTTGCAAACCCCGGGACAGAAAACACTGAAGCTTTCTTT
-,14,-,TRBV5-1,TRBJ2-3,CASSLGSSTDTQYF,TGCGCCAGCAGCTTGGGTTCTAGCACAGATACGCAGTATTTT
-,11,-,TRBV5-1,TRBJ1-1,CASSYEAEAFF,TGCGCCAGCAGCTACGAGGCTGAAGCTTTCTTT
TRBD1,13,-,TRBV6-5,TRBJ1-1,CASLGQGYTEAFF,TGTGCCAGCCTTGGACAGGGGTACACTGAAGCTTTCTTT
TRBD1,15,-,TRBV7-2,TRBJ1-1,CAGSFRQGVKTEAFF,TGTGCCGGCAGCTTTCGACAGGGGGTAAAGACTGAAGCTTTCTTT
TRBD1,15,few,TRBV15,TRBJ1-1,CATSRGTGGLTEAFF,TGTGCCACCAGCAGAGGGACAGGGGGATTGACTGAAGCTTTCTTT
-,15,-,TRBV24-1,TRBJ2-1,CATSDGPSSYNEQFF,TGTGCCACCAGTGACGGTCCTAGCTCCTACAATGAGCAGTTCTTC
-,16,-,TRBV5-1,TRBJ1-2,CASSSTVGHLNYGYTF,TGCGCCAGCAGCTCTACCGTCGGACACCTAAACTATGGCTACACCTTC
TRBD2,15,-,TRBV3-1/TRBV3-2,TRBJ2-1,CASSQASGAVEEQFF,TGTGCCAGCAGCCAGGCTAGCGGGGCCGTCGAGGAGCAGTTCTTC
-,11,-,TRBV28,TRBJ1-5,CASSRSGPQHF,TGTGCCAGCAGCCGATCAGGGCCCCAGCATTTT
TRBD2,16,-,TRBV28,TRBJ2-3,CASSATSYTSTDTQYF,TGTGCCAGCAGTGCGACTAGCTACACCAGCACAGATACGCAGTATTTT